These 16 T cell receptor beta chains came from one sample sequenced in a study of tumour-infiltrating T cells in Burkitt lymphoma. Clones were read by immunoSEQ multiplex PCR, and TCRdb kept only the in-frame ones, dropping some. The sample has more than 1,000 clones; about 16% are singletons. The material sequenced was tumor tissue. The receptor source for this set is a human donor with Burkitt lymphoma.

This sequence joins TRBV28 and TRBJ2-1; D is perhaps TRBD2 (5 bases). V lost 1 base and J lost 6, with 10 bases in between. The CDR3 sequence is 14 residues long. Germline V gives CDR1 MDHEN, CDR2 SYDVKM. CDR3 DNA sequence: TGTGCCAGCAGTTTATTTGGAGGTAGCAATGAGCAGTTCTTC. Translated, it gives CASSLFGGSNEQFF.

This clone was counted only a few times. The chain combines TRBV14 with TRBJ2-7, with a tentative D call TRBD2 (6 bases). With 4 bases removed from V and 6 bases from J, the gap between germline ends came to 10 bases. CDR3 length equals 12 residues. Germline V lookup: CDR1 SGHDN, CDR2 FVKESK. The CDR3 spells CASSPSSAEQYF. The CDR3 DNA is TGTGCCAGCAGCCCTTCTAGCGCCGAGCAGTACTTC.

The table lists this clone with a few counts. The chain has TRBV9 and TRBJ2-5; D is ambiguous. Germline V gene data show CDR1 as SGDLS and CDR2 as YYNGEE. CDR3 length: 14 residues. V gave up 3 bases and J gave up 1 base, with 10 bases separating them. Here the CDR3 DNA reads TGTGCCAGCAGCGCCCAATCCCTCCAAGAGACCCAGTACTTC. The encoded protein is CASSAQSLQETQYF.

This clone was detected a few times. The chain has TRBV27 and TRBJ2-3; D gene unclear. Germline-derived CDR1 and CDR2 are MNHEY and SMNVEV (reference sequence). The CDR3 spans 15 residues. V was cut by 1 base and J by 0 bases, with 8 bases left in between. CDR3 region: CASSLWSSSTDTQYF. The CDR3 region has the DNA TGTGCCAGCAGTTTATGGTCAAGTAGCACAGATACGCAGTATTTT.

This chain connects TRBV7-4 to TRBJ1-3; D not certain. This CDR3 has 12 amino acids. V lost 6 bases, J lost 3 bases, and 6 bases lay in between. Germline CDR1 SGHVT, CDR2 SQSDAQ. This CDR3 reads CASRDFGNTIYF. Here the CDR3 DNA reads TGTGCCAGCAGAGACTTTGGAAACACCATATATTTT.

The chain employs TRBV30 and TRBJ2-1; TRBD2 aligns across 12 bases. CDR3 length equals 16 residues. The germline V gene encodes CDR1 GTSNPN and CDR2 SVGIG (reference sequence). The DNA for the CDR3 is TGTGGAGGGCTAGCGGGGGGGTTAAGCTCCTACAATGAGCAGTTCTTC. Translated, it gives CGGLAGGLSSYNEQFF.

This clone was found a few times. The rearrangement links TRBV29-1 to TRBJ2-6, with D possibly matching TRBD1 (8 bases). Deletions cut 6 bases from V and 2 bases from J, with 23 bases between. This CDR3 is 18 amino acids long. Germline V CDR1 and CDR2: SQVTM, ANQGSEA. In DNA form, the CDR3 reads TGCAGCGTGGGAGGGGAGACAGGGGATTATACTGGGGCCAACGTCCTGACTTTC. Residues: CSVGGETGDYTGANVLTF.

This rearrangement joins TRBV20-1 to TRBJ2-3, with D hard to call. CDR1 is DFQATT and CDR2 is SNEGSKA in the germline V gene (reference sequence). The CDR3 sequence is 11 residues long. V was pared by 0 bases and J by 4 bases, with 2 bases between. Written as DNA, the CDR3 is TGCAGTGCTAGAGAACCAGATACGCAGTATTTT. Its protein is CSAREPDTQYF.

This clone was counted a few times. This chain joins TRBV11-2 and TRBJ2-7; D gene uncertain. The CDR3 spans 15 residues. Germline assignment: CDR1 SGHAT and CDR2 FQNNGV. The ends were cut back, 1 base at V and 1 base at J, with 11 bases in the middle. The CDR3 loop is CASSLVPLVSYEQYV. CDR3 bases: TGTGCCAGCAGCTTAGTCCCGTTAGTGTCCTACGAGCAGTACGTC.

This clone appeared a few times. The chain is built from TRBV10-3 and TRBJ1-2, with unresolved D. CDR1 ENHRY and CDR2 SYGVKD come from the germline V gene. V shed 10 bases and J shed 9 bases, with 21 bases lying between them. This CDR3 spans 13 amino acids. CDR3 sequence: CATHGGSPQSYTF. The CDR3 coding sequence is TGTGCCACCCATGGAGGAAGCCCACAGAGCTACACCTTC.

J is TRBJ2-7 and V is TRBV7-9, with D perhaps matching TRBD1 (6 bases). V was shortened by 7 bases and J by 2 bases, with 12 bases between the two germline ends. The CDR3 is 13 amino acids. Germline CDR1 reads SEHNR; CDR2 reads FQNEAQ (reference sequence). The CDR3 spells CASTIQGAYEQYF. For the CDR3, the DNA is TGTGCCAGCACCATACAGGGCGCCTACGAGCAGTACTTC.

The chain recombines TRBV27 with TRBJ1-2, with a possible D match to TRBD1 (5 bases). V lost 4 bases and J 11 bases, leaving 14 bases between the germline ends. The CDR3 sequence is 12 residues long. The V gene's germline CDR1 is MNHEY and CDR2 SMNVEV (reference sequence). The DNA of the CDR3 is TGTGCCAGCAGTTCCTCGGGACTGACTTACACCTTC. Amino acid sequence: CASSSSGLTYTF.

The CDR3 sequence: CASSLLVGRPQGGQTQYF. In DNA, the CDR3 is TGTGCCAGCAGCTTATTGGTCGGTCGGCCCCAAGGAGGGCAGACGCAGTATTTT. The genes are TRBV11-2 and TRBJ2-3; weak D call: TRBD2 (6 bases). Germline V gives CDR1 SGHAT, CDR2 FQNNGV. The ends were cut back, 2 bases at V and 9 bases at J, with 27 bases in the middle. CDR3 length: 18 amino acids.

This clone has a handful of counts. The chain combines TRBV4-3 with TRBJ2-3; D is perhaps TRBD2 (5 bases). The CDR3 sequence is 14 residues long. V lost 4 bases to trimming and J lost 4 bases, with 12 bases between them. Germline CDR1 LGHNA, CDR2 YSLEER. The CDR3: CASSRYLRADTQYF. The CDR3, as DNA: TGCGCCAGCAGCCGGTACCTGCGGGCAGATACGCAGTATTTT.

The CDR3 protein is CASSLEGGASVYEQYF. CDR3 DNA: TGTGCCAGCAGCTTAGAGGGGGGAGCAAGCGTCTACGAGCAGTACTTC. The chain employs TRBV7-6 and TRBJ2-7; D is possibly TRBD1 or TRBD2 (6 bases each). Germline V gene data show CDR1 as SGHVS and CDR2 as FNYEAQ. V was pared by 1 base and J by 3 bases, with 16 bases between. The CDR3 covers 16 residues. The full variable domain, with the rest looked up from reference TRBV7-6 and TRBJ2-7, is GAGVSQSPRYKVTKRGQDVALRCDPISGHVSLYWYRQALGQGPEFLTYFNYEAQQDKSGLPNDRFSAERPEGSISTLTIQRTEQRDSAMYRCASSLEGGASVYEQYFGPGTRLTVT.

V and J are TRBV9 and TRBJ1-2; no clear D. The V and J ends lost 0 bases and 8 bases respectively, with 20 bases between them. The CDR3 runs to 16 residues. Germline V CDR1 and CDR2: SGDLS, YYNGEE. The CDR3 nucleotides are TGTGCCAGCAGCGTAGAACAGTCAAGTAAAGTCGAGGGCTACACCTTC. It yields the protein CASSVEQSSKVEGYTF.